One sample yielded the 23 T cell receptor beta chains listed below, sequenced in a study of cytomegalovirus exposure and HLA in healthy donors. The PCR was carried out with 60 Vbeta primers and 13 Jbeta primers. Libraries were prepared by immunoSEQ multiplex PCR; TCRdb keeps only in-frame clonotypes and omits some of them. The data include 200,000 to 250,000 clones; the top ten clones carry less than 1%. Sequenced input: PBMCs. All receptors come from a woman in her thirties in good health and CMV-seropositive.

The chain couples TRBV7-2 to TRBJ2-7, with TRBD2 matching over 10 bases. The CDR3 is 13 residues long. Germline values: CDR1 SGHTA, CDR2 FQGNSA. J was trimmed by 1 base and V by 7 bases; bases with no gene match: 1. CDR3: CASKGLASYEQYF. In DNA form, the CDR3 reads TGTGCCAGCAAGGGACTAGCGTCCTACGAGCAGTACTTC.

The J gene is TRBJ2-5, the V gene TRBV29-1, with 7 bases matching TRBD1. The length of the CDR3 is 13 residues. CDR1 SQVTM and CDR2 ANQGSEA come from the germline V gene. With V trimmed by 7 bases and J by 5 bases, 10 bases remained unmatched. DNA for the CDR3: TGCAGCGCCTCAGGGGGTGAAGGGGAGACCCAGTACTTC. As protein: CSASGGEGETQYF.

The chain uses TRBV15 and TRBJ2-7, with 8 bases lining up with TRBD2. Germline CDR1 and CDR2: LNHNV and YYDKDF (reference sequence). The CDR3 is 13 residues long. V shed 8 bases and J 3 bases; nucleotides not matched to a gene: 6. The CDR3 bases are TGTGCCACCGGGGGGCTAGCGGGCTACGAGCAGTACTTC. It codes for CATGGLAGYEQYF. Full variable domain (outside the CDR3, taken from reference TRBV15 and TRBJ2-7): DAMVIQNPRYQVTQFGKPVTLSCSQTLNHNVMYWYQQKSSQAPKLLFHYYDKDFNNEADTPDNFQSRRPNTSFCFLDIRSPGLGDTAMYLCATGGLAGYEQYFGPGTRLTVT.

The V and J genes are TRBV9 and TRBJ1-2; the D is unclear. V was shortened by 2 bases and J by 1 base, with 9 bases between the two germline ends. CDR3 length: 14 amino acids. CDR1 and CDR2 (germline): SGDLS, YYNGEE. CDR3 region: CASSVGRINYGYTF. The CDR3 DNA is TGTGCCAGCAGCGTGGGGAGAATTAACTATGGCTACACCTTC.

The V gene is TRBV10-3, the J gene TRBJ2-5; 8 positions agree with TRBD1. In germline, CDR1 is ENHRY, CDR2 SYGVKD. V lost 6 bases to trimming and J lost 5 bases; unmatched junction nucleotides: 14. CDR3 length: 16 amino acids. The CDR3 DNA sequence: TGTGCCATCAGGGACCCGGACAGGGAATTTACGGAGACCCAGTACTTC. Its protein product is CAIRDPDREFTETQYF.

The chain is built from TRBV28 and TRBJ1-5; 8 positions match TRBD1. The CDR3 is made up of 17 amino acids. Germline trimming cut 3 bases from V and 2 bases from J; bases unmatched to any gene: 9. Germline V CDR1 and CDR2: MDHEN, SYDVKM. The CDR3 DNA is TGTGCCAGCAGTTTCAAGGGACAGGACCTACGCAATCAGCCCCAGCATTTT. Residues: CASSFKGQDLRNQPQHF.

CDR3 nucleotides: TGTGCCAGCAGCCAAACTTCGGCTAGCGGGGGAGCTACCACAGATACGCAGTATTTT. Encoded protein: CASSQTSASGGATTDTQYF. V and J are TRBV4-2 and TRBJ2-3; 10 bases are a match to TRBD2. This CDR3 spans 19 amino acids. Germline CDR1 LGHNA, CDR2 YNFKEQ. Losses at the gene ends were 2 bases for V and 2 bases for J; bases not matched to a gene: 13.

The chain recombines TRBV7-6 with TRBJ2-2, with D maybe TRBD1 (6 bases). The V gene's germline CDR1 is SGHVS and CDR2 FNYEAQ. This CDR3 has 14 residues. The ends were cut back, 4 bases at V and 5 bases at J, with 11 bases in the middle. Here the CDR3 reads CASSSTTGTGELFF. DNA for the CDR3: TGTGCCAGCAGCTCGACGACAGGAACCGGGGAGCTGTTTTTT. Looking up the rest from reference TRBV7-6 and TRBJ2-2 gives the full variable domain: GAGVSQSPRYKVTKRGQDVALRCDPISGHVSLYWYRQALGQGPEFLTYFNYEAQQDKSGLPNDRFSAERPEGSISTLTIQRTEQRDSAMYRCASSSTTGTGELFFGEGSRLTVL.

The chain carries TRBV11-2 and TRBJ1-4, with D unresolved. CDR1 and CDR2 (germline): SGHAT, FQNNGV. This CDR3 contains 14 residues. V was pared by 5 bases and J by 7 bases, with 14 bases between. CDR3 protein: CASSRERGGEKLFF. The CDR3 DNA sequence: TGTGCCAGCAGCCGCGAGAGAGGAGGTGAAAAACTGTTTTTT.

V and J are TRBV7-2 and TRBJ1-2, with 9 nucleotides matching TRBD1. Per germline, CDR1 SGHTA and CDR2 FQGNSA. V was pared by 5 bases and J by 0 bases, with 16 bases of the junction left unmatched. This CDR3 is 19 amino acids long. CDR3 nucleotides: TGTGCCAGCAGCCTGACAGGGGGAATGCTCATAAAAGCTAACTATGGCTACACCTTC. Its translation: CASSLTGGMLIKANYGYTF.

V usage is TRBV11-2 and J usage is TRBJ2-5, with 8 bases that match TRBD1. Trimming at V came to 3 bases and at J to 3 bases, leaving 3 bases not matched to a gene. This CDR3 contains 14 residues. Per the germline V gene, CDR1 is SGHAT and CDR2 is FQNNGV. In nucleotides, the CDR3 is TGTGCCAGCAGCTTTGGACAGGGAAAAGAGACCCAGTACTTC. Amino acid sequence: CASSFGQGKETQYF.

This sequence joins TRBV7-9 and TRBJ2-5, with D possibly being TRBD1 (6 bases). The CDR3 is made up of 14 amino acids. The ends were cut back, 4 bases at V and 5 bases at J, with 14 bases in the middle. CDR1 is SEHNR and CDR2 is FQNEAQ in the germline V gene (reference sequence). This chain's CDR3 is CASSSGTIIETQYF. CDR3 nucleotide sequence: TGTGCCAGCAGCTCCGGGACAATTATCGAGACCCAGTACTTC. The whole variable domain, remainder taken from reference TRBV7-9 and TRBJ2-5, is DTGVSQNPRHKITKRGQNVTFRCDPISEHNRLYWYRQTLGQGPEFLTYFQNEAQLEKSRLLSDRFSAERPKGSFSTLEIQRTEQGDSAMYLCASSSGTIIETQYFGPGTRLLVL.

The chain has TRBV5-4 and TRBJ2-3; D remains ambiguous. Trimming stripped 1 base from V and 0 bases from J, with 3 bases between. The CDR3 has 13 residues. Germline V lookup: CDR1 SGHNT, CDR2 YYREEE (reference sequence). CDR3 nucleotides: TGTGCCAGCAGCTTGTATAGCACAGATACGCAGTATTTT. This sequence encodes CASSLYSTDTQYF.

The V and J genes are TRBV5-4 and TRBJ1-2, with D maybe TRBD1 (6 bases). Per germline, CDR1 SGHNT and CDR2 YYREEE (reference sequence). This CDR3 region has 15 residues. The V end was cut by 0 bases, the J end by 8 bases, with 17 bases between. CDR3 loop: CASSLAGEGVWGYTF. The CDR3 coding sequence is TGTGCCAGCAGCTTGGCCGGGGAGGGGGTTTGGGGCTACACCTTC.

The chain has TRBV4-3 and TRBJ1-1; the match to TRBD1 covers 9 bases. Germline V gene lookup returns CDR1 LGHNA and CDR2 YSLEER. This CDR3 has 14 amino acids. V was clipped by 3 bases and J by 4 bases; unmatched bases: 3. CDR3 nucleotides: TGCGCCAGCAGCCAGGGACAGGGAGGCACTGAAGCTTTCTTT. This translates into CASSQGQGGTEAFF.

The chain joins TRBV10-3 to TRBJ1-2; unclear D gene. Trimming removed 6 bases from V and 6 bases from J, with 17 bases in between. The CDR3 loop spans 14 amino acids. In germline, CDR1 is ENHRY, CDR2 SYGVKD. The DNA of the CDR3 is TGTGCCATCAGAGACCCGGGGAGCAACGATGGCTACACCTTC. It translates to CAIRDPGSNDGYTF.

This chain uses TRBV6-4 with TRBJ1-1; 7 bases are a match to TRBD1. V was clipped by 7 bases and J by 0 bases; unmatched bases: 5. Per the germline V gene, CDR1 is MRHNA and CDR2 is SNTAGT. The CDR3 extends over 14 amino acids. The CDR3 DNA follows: TGTGCCAGCATTACGACAGGGCTGAACACTGAAGCTTTCTTT. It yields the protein CASITTGLNTEAFF.

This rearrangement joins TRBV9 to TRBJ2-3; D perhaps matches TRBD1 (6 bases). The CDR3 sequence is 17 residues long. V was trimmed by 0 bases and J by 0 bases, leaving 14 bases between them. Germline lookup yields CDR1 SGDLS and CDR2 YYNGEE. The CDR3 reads CASSVGGLGSSTDTQYF. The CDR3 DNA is TGTGCCAGCAGCGTAGGGGGGCTAGGTTCTAGCACAGATACGCAGTATTTT.

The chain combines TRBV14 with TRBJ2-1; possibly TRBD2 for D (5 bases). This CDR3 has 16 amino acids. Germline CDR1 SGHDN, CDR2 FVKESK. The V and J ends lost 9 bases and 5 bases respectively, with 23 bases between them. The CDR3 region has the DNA TGTGCCAGTGCACGGGGATTAATGAGTCGGGACAATGAGCAGTTCTTC. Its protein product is CASARGLMSRDNEQFF.

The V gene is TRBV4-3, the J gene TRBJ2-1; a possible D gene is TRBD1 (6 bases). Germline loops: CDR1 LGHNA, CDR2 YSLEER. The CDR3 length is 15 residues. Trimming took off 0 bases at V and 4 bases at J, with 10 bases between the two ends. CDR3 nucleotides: TGCGCCAGCAGCCAAGATGGGGACAATTACAATGAGCAGTTCTTC. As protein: CASSQDGDNYNEQFF.

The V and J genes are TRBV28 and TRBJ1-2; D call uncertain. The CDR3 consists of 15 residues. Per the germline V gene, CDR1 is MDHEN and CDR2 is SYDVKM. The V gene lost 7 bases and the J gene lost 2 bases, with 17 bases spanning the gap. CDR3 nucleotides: TGTGCCAGCACACCGGGCCGAGCGGAAAACTATGGCTACACCTTC. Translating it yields CASTPGRAENYGYTF.

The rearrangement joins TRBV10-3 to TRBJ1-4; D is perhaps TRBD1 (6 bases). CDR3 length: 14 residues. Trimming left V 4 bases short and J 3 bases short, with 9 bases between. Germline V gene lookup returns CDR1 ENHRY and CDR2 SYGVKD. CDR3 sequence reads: CAISVGTSNEKLFF. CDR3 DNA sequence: TGTGCCATCAGTGTGGGGACATCTAATGAAAAACTGTTTTTT.

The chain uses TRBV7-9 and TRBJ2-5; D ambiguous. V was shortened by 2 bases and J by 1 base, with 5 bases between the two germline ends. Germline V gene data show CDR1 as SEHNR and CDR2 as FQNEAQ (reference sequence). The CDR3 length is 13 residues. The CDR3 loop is CASSLNSQETQYF. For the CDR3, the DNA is TGTGCCAGCAGCTTAAACAGCCAAGAGACCCAGTACTTC.